This is a list of T cell receptor beta chains from one sample in a study of CD8 T cells in Susac syndrome. One entry per CDR3 protein, called by TCRdb with MiXCR from the immunoSEQ multiplex PCR reads. The sample consists of some 300,000 distinct CDR3 sequences, approximately 85% of them appearing once. Sequencing was performed on CD8+ T cells from PBMCs. The receptors stem from a human donor with multiple sclerosis. The CDR3 runs from the conserved cysteine through the conserved F or W.

v_gene,CDR3aa
TRBV7-2,CASSLRAEAGGTNPVADF
TRBV29-1,CSVEVGLLGEGYTF
TRBV11-2,CASSLQGLRYEQYF
TRBV7-9,CASSITTLPLLFNEKLFF
TRBV20-1,CSASTGTAYYEQYF
TRBV3-1,CASSQGRTRIGGYTF
TRBV5-6,CASSPTGTVHEQFF
TRBV20-1,CSARASREPYEQYF
TRBV28,CASSFFNYEQYF
TRBV3-1,CASSQVLEGTQYF
TRBV6-5,CASSFLLNMNTEAFF
TRBV20-1,CSARRPVGRDWRTEAFF